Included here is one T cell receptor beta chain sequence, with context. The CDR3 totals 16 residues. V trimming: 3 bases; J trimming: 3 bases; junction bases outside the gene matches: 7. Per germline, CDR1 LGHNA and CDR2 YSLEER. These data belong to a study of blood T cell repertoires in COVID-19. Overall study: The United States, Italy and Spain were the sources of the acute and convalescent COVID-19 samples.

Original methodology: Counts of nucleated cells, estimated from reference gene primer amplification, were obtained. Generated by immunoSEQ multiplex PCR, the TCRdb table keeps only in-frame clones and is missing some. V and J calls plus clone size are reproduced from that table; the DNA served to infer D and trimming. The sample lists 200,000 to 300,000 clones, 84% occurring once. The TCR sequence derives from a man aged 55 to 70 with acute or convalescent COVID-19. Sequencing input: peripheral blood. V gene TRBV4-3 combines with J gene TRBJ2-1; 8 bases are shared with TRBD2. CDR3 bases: TGCGCCAGCAGCCAGGTCAGCGGGGGCAGCTACAATGAGCAGTTCTTC. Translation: CASSQVSGGSYNEQFF.